This T cell receptor beta chain was captured by sequencing in a study of human T cells and chemical hapten exposure (dated by TCRdb to about 2021). The study in broad terms: For sensitization, 2% DPC in acetone was applied to a 2 cm by 2 cm area of upper inner arm skin. Weekly therapeutic DPC doses were additionally applied to the scalp of patients throughout the roughly 23-week study period. Patch testing was performed on the upper back with Finn chambers containing 0.01% DPC, and the patch tests were scored after 6 days according to International Contact Dermatitis Research Group standards. The mostly female patient cohort included alopecia areata with under or over 50% scalp involvement, alopecia totalis and alopecia universalis. Libraries were pooled for sequencing, and per-sample TCR yields varied mainly because of small differences in library volumes within the pool. Peripheral blood TCR repertoire changes were tracked in vivo in alopecia patients during primary and secondary sensitization to the hapten diphenylcyclopropenone (DPC). Patient blood was sampled pre-sensitization (week 0) and at 2, 6 and about 24 weeks after DPC sensitization. Twenty-nine alopecia patients gave blood for TCR sequencing at one to four time points (pre-sensitization, 2, 6 and 24 weeks).

General study outcomes and caveats: No change with DPC sensitization was found in the number of TCRs above 1 in 1000 frequency, and no evidence of global repertoire structure alterations was found. Because every patient had alopecia, a presumed autoimmune disease, the patients' immune response might differ from that of healthy individuals. Repeated subsampling changed both the strength of the expansion versus patch-test correlation and the threshold at which the correlation became significant. Expanded TCRs formed significantly more large CDR3 similarity clusters than pre-sensitization or healthy control sets, consistent with antigen-driven responses. Patch test score was positively correlated with the number of PT1 expanded TCRs, with significance at thresholds 8, 16 and 32 but not at 4.

The library came from RACE. Sequenced using a NextSeq 500. During library preparation, unique molecular identifiers were attached to individual cDNA molecules so that TCRs could be counted in a quantitative, reproducible way. Each blood RNA sample was used to sequence both TCR alpha and TCR beta chains. For the original study's pipeline: The median number of TCRs per sample was some 100,000, ranging from roughly 20,000 to 700,000. The Decombinator software suite was used to annotate V, J and CDR3 in the TCR reads. Every sample was subsampled to the same number of TCRs (28,000) for the PS versus PT1 abundance plots. TCRs were defined as expanded if absent before sensitization and observed at least eight times at the 2-week time point. The raw public data were reprocessed by TCRdb itself: fastp quality trimming at Q25, MiXCR clonotype calling, in-frame beta chains only. Merged by CDR3 protein, the rows form single entries marked with the most common genes and DNA. TCRdb, not the original authors, processed these V and J calls. The sample records about 350,000 distinct CDR3 sequences, approximately 5% of which are singletons. The biggest ten clones account for around 8% of the sample.

For CDR1 and CDR2, the germline V gene (reference sequence) lists DFQATT and SNEGSKA. Its CDR3 holds 14 amino acids, cysteine through phenylalanine. The sequence is cut down to CDR3 DNA, 42 bases in frame from base 1. After removal of 0 bases from V and 4 bases from J, the junction retains 4 bases not matched to a gene. Details on this clonotype: Its recognized antigen is unknown. No much larger clone is present one base from it, and per-base qualities are unavailable.

Read against the paper, the sample's time point label means: pre-sensitization, week 0. The treatment or condition tag for this specimen amounts to: therapeutic diphenylcyclopropenone sensitization with weekly scalp DPC. At each patch-test visit, blood was drawn before the patch test was applied. Patients were eligible if aged 18 to 70, diagnosed with alopecia and judged suitable for DPC therapy, and pregnant patients were excluded. Total RNA was extracted from unfractionated whole blood that had been collected in Tempus Blood RNA tubes. The input for sequencing was whole blood, taken in connection with sensitization to the hapten diphenylcyclopropenone (DPC). This clonotype was obtained from a woman under 30 with alopecia areata. Some clones in this sample may be carry-over from other donors' samples. The chain employs TRBV20-1 and TRBJ1-1; TRBD1 aligns with 8 central bases. For the CDR3, the sequence is CSAREDRESTEAFF. The DNA sequence is given as TGCAGTGCTAGAGAGGACAGGGAAAGCACTGAAGCTTTCTTT.